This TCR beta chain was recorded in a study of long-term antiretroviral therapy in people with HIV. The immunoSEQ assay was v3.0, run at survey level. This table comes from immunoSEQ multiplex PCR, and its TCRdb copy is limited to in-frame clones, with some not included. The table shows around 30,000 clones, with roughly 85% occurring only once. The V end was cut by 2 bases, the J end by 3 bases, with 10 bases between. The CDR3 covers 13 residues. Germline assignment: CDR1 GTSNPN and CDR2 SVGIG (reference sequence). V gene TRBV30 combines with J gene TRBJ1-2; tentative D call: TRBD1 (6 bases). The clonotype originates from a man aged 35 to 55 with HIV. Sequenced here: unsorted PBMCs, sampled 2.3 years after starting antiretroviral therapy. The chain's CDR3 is CAWSMAGDYGYTF. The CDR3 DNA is TGTGCCTGGAGTATGGCAGGGGACTATGGCTACACCTTC.